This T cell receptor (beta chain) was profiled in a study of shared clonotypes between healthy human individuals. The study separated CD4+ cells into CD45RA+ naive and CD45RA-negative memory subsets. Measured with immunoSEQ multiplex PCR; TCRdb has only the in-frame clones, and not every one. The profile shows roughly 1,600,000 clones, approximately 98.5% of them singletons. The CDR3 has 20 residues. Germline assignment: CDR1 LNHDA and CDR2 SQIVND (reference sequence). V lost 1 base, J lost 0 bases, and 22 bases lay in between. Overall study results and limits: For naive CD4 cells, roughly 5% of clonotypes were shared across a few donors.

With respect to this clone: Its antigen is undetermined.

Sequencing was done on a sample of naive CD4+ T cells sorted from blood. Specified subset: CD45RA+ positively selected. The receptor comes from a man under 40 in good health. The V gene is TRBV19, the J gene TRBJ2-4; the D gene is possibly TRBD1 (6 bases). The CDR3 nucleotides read TGTGCCAGTAGTATAGCCTACAGGGTAATGATAATCTCAGCCAAAAACATTCAGTACTTC. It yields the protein CASSIAYRVMIISAKNIQYF.